This T cell receptor beta chain was observed in a study of Graves' ophthalmopathy and Graves' hyperthyroidism. Looking at the study overall: Peripheral blood samples were taken at initial diagnosis, before any treatment. Study-level results: The blood repertoire also included most expanded thyroid clonotypes above 0.001 frequency.

RNA transcripts were the source from which TCR beta CDR3 regions were amplified. The library came from an HTBI-primed first-round RT-PCR and a second-round multiplex PCR. From the multiplex PCR reads, TCRdb called clonotypes with MiXCR, one entry per CDR3 protein. The table lists more than 300,000 distinct CDR3 sequences, 15% of them singletons. This clonotype was seen many times. Its target is unknown. The CDR3 contains 13 residues. V was cut by 3 bases and J by 0 bases, with 5 bases left in between. The germline V gene has CDR1 WNHNN and CDR2 SYGVQD (reference sequence). It was from around 10 ml of fresh peripheral blood that the PBMCs came.

V and J are TRBV10-1 and TRBJ1-2; D gene unclear. The sample was peripheral blood. The clonotype originates from a woman under 30 with stable Graves' hyperthyroidism. CDR3 in amino acids: CASSEGTNYGYTF. Written as DNA, the CDR3 is TGCGCCAGCAGTGAAGGAACTAACTATGGCTACACCTTC.